Described below is a single T cell receptor (beta chain) sequence and its context. UMI-tagged TRB cDNA libraries were built via 5' RACE. TCRdb derives one entry per CDR3 protein from the 5' RACE reads, leaving out DNA. The sample totals approximately 83,000 distinct CDR3 sequences. The CDR3 consists of 13 residues. Germline CDR1 and CDR2: SQVTM and ANQGSEA. This sample was included in a study of CXCR3-negative and CXCR3-positive naive CD8 T cells. The clonotype originates from a human donor in good health. Some clones in this sample may be carry-over from other donors' samples. This chain links TRBV29-1 with TRBJ2-7; TCRdb outputs TRBD1, but without DNA this stays unchecked. The sequencing sample was made of naive CXCR3- CD8+ T cells from blood. Subset here: CD45RO-CCR7+CD27+CD95- naive CD8+ T cells lacking CXCR3 (TNR3-). The CDR3 sequence: CSVAGGSSYEQYF.